The 10 T cell receptor beta chains below were found in one sample sequenced in a study of blood T cell repertoires in COVID-19. Using immunoSEQ multiplex PCR, the repertoire was profiled, and TCRdb retains in-frame clones only, with some absent. The sample has about 110,000 clones; around 66% are singletons. Sequencing was performed on peripheral blood. Every receptor here comes from a man older than 75 with acute or convalescent COVID-19.

This chain joins TRBV6-5 and TRBJ2-1; 7 nucleotides match TRBD2. The germline V gene encodes CDR1 MNHEY and CDR2 SVGAGI. The CDR3 spans 13 residues. Trimming removed 2 bases from V and 9 bases from J; junction bases left unmatched: 4. The CDR3: CASSYNPGGEQFF. CDR3 sequence (DNA): TGTGCCAGCAGTTACAACCCGGGAGGTGAGCAGTTCTTC.

This chain uses TRBV29-1 with TRBJ2-7; TRBD1 matches at 10 bases. V lost 3 bases to trimming and J lost 2 bases; unmatched junction nucleotides: 4. The CDR3 contains 14 residues. Germline assignment: CDR1 SQVTM and CDR2 ANQGSEA. Written as DNA, the CDR3 is TGCAGCGTTGAGGGGACAGGGGCTGCCTACGAGCAGTACTTC. Its protein product is CSVEGTGAAYEQYF.

Only a few counts were recorded for this clone. The chain carries TRBV29-1 and TRBJ2-1, with D tentatively TRBD2 (7 bases). The CDR3 extends over 11 amino acids. CDR1 is SQVTM, CDR2 ANQGSEA, per germline. Trimming took 7 bases from V and 9 from J, leaving 13 bases between them. DNA for the CDR3: TGCAGCGCAGGGAGGGGGGCTGAGCAGTTCTTC. It codes for CSAGRGAEQFF.

This chain uses TRBV6-2 or TRBV6-3 with TRBJ1-1, with D hard to call. The V and J ends lost 2 bases and 1 base respectively, with 5 bases between them. The CDR3 has 13 residues. CDR1 MNHEY and CDR2 SVGEGT come from the germline V gene. CDR3 nucleotide sequence: TGTGCCAGCAGTTACGGCCGGAACACTGAAGCTTTCTTT. Translation: CASSYGRNTEAFF.

CDR3 DNA sequence: TGCGCCAGCAGCACGACAGACAGGACGAACACCGGGGAGCTGTTTTTT. This codes for CASSTTDRTNTGELFF. The rearrangement joins TRBV4-1 to TRBJ2-2; the D gene is possibly TRBD1 (6 bases). V dropped 5 bases and J dropped 0 bases, with 13 bases sitting between them. The CDR3 sequence is 16 residues long. CDR1 is MGHRA, CDR2 YSYEKL, per germline.

This clone was recorded once. The V and J genes are TRBV28 and TRBJ2-7; D is perhaps TRBD2 (6 bases). CDR1 and CDR2 (germline): MDHEN, SYDVKM. This CDR3 has 14 amino acids. V was pared by 2 bases and J by 7 bases, with 15 bases between. The CDR3 bases are TGTGCCAGCAGTTTAGGGGGGACCCTCAGAGAGCAGTACTTC. Translating gives CASSLGGTLREQYF.

The chain carries TRBV11-3 and TRBJ2-6; D call uncertain. V lost 4 bases and J 8 bases, leaving 9 bases between the germline ends. CDR3 length equals 13 residues. Germline V lookup: CDR1 SGHNT, CDR2 YENEEA. CDR3 amino acids: CASSSGSPNVLTF. Written as DNA, the CDR3 is TGTGCCAGCAGCTCCGGTTCACCCAACGTCCTGACTTTC.

This clone is classed as medium-sized. This chain connects TRBV29-1 to TRBJ1-4; 7 bases line up with TRBD1. CDR1 and CDR2 from the germline V gene are SQVTM and ANQGSEA. The V segment lost 8 bases and the J segment 5 bases; nucleotides outside the gene matches: 8. The CDR3 totals 13 residues. Here the CDR3 reads CSITGTENEKLFF. CDR3 coding DNA: TGCAGCATAACCGGGACAGAGAATGAAAAACTGTTTTTT.

Notes on this clone: In the same sample, other DNA sequences code for this CDR3. The chain couples TRBV5-1 to TRBJ1-5; D ambiguous. The CDR3 totals 13 residues. Trimming removed 0 bases at V and 4 bases at J, with 5 bases between. Looked up from germline, CDR1 is SGHRS and CDR2 is YFSETQ. The CDR3 protein is CASSLGPNQPQHF. For the CDR3, the DNA is TGCGCCAGCAGCTTGGGGCCAAATCAGCCCCAGCATTTT.

This clone was seen many times. The chain joins TRBV5-1 to TRBJ2-5, with D possibly TRBD2 on 6 matching bases. V was pared by 0 bases and J by 2 bases, with 20 bases between. CDR1 is SGHRS, CDR2 YFSETQ, per germline. The CDR3 has 18 amino acids. DNA of the CDR3: TGCGCCAGCAGCTTGGCTGCGACTAGAGGCATCATACAAGAGACCCAGTACTTC. Translating gives CASSLAATRGIIQETQYF.